One and the same sample provided the 27 T cell receptor beta chains below, sequenced in a study of OX40 agonist ivuxolimab in advanced cancers. The table came from immunoSEQ multiplex PCR; TCRdb's copy has only in-frame clones and leaves some out. The repertoire has 50,000 to 65,000 clones, about 91% of them found once; the top ten carry 8.7%. The starting material was CD4+ or CD8+ T cells sorted from blood, obtained in a trial of the OX40 agonist ivuxolimab. The receptors originated from an adult with an advanced solid tumor such as melanoma, head and neck, liver or kidney cancer.

This chain joins TRBV5-4 and TRBJ2-5, with TRBD1 identical over 9 bases. Germline-derived CDR1 and CDR2 are SGHNT and YYREEE (reference sequence). Trimming cost V 4 bases and J 0 bases; bases outside gene matches: 4. This CDR3 has 15 amino acids. CDR3 loop: CASSVGQGHQETQYF. CDR3 sequence (DNA): TGTGCCAGCAGCGTGGGACAGGGTCACCAAGAGACCCAGTACTTC.

In regard to this clone: At the DNA level, this CDR3 is encoded by other sequences in the same sample as well. The chain couples TRBV7-9 to TRBJ2-5; either TRBD1 or TRBD2 may supply D (5 bases each). CDR1 is SEHNR, CDR2 FQNEAQ, per germline (reference sequence). This CDR3 spans 14 amino acids. The V gene lost 2 bases and the J gene lost 0 bases, with 7 bases spanning the gap. The CDR3 here is CASSLSGHQETQYF. CDR3 nucleotide sequence: TGTGCCAGCAGCTTATCGGGGCACCAAGAGACCCAGTACTTC.

This chain links TRBV7-8 with TRBJ2-7; TRBD1 agrees at 10 bases. This CDR3 is built from 15 residues. V dropped 1 base and J dropped 3; count of bases not matched to a gene: 3. The germline gives CDR1 SGHVS, CDR2 FQNEAQ. Written as DNA, the CDR3 is TGTGCCAGCAGCTTAGAAGGGACAGGGGTCTACGAGCAGTACTTC. Its protein product is CASSLEGTGVYEQYF.

The chain uses TRBV28 and TRBJ2-5; 10 positions agree with TRBD2. Germline trimming cut 5 bases from V and 1 base from J; bases unmatched to any gene: 4. Germline V CDR1 and CDR2: MDHEN, SYDVKM. The CDR3 totals 15 residues. The CDR3, as DNA: TGTGCCAGCAGTCGCCGGACTAGCGGCCAAGAGACCCAGTACTTC. Encoded protein: CASSRRTSGQETQYF.

By sample share, this clone is medium-sized (0.01 to 0.1%). This sequence joins TRBV6-5 and TRBJ2-1, with 8 nucleotides matching TRBD2. The CDR3 is 15 amino acids. V was clipped by 4 bases and J by 8 bases; unmatched bases: 10. The germline gives CDR1 MNHEY, CDR2 SVGAGI. DNA for the CDR3: TGTGCCAGCAGTTTCCGAGCGGGAGCGGGCGATGAGCAGTTCTTC. Its translation: CASSFRAGAGDEQFF.

The chain recombines TRBV10-3 with TRBJ2-1; weak D call: TRBD2 (6 bases). This CDR3 has 15 amino acids. Germline loops: CDR1 ENHRY, CDR2 SYGVKD. V was clipped by 11 bases and J by 0 bases, with 17 bases between them. The CDR3 sequence is CAVRSLGGSYNEQFF. The CDR3 DNA follows: TGTGCCGTCCGGAGCCTCGGGGGCTCCTACAATGAGCAGTTCTTC.

The chain uses TRBV6-5 and TRBJ2-7; either TRBD1 or TRBD2 may supply D (5 bases each). The germline V and J ends were trimmed by 4 bases and 3 bases, with 13 bases remaining between them. This CDR3 comprises 14 residues. CDR1 is MNHEY and CDR2 is SVGAGI in the germline V gene. The CDR3 DNA is TGTGCCAGCAGTTTTGAGGGGTCTAGCTACGAGCAGTACTTC. It codes for CASSFEGSSYEQYF.

This rearrangement joins TRBV28 to TRBJ1-2; 7 nucleotides align to TRBD1. Germline CDR1 MDHEN, CDR2 SYDVKM. The V and J ends lost 7 bases and 5 bases, in that order; junction bases with no gene match: 10. The CDR3 spans 14 residues. Here the CDR3 reads CASTKRGLGYGYTF. The CDR3 nucleotides are TGTGCCAGCACGAAAAGGGGGCTGGGATATGGCTACACCTTC.

CDR3 residues: CATSREVRAEAFF. CDR3 nucleotides: TGTGCCACCAGCAGAGAGGTCAGGGCTGAAGCTTTCTTT. The V and J genes are TRBV15 and TRBJ1-1; D may be TRBD1 (5 bases). The CDR3 is 13 residues long. V was cut by 0 bases and J by 6 bases, with 8 bases left in between. Germline V CDR1 and CDR2: LNHNV, YYDKDF (reference sequence).

This CDR3 reads CASSLGAGTGHEQYF. The CDR3, as DNA: TGCGCCAGCAGCTTGGGTGCAGGGACCGGCCACGAGCAGTACTTC. This chain uses TRBV5-1 with TRBJ2-7; the D gene could be TRBD1 or TRBD2 (5 bases each). With 0 bases removed from V and 5 bases from J, the gap between germline ends came to 15 bases. Germline loops: CDR1 SGHRS, CDR2 YFSETQ. The CDR3 runs to 15 residues.

The chain joins TRBV7-6 to TRBJ2-7; D ambiguous. V lost 4 bases and J lost 6, with 10 bases in between. The CDR3 is 12 amino acids. CDR1 and CDR2 (germline): SGHVS, FNYEAQ. The CDR3 coding sequence is TGTGCCAGCAGCTATGGACCCGGCGAGCAGTACTTC. Its translation is CASSYGPGEQYF. The entire variable domain, with the rest obtained from reference TRBV7-6 and TRBJ2-7, is as follows: GAGVSQSPRYKVTKRGQDVALRCDPISGHVSLYWYRQALGQGPEFLTYFNYEAQQDKSGLPNDRFSAERPEGSISTLTIQRTEQRDSAMYRCASSYGPGEQYFGPGTRLTVT.

This rearrangement joins TRBV21-1 to TRBJ2-1; the table names TRBD2, a call not compared with the DNA. TRBV21-1 is reported as a pseudogene. The CDR3 has 16 residues. CDR3 bases: TGTGCCAGCAGCTCCTCGGAGGCCTGGGCGTACAATGAGCAGTTCTTC. It is translated as CASSSSEAWAYNEQFF.

The chain carries TRBV29-1 and TRBJ1-1; a possible D gene is TRBD1 (6 bases). V lost 3 bases, J lost 4 bases, and 9 bases lay in between. The CDR3 has 12 amino acids. Germline V lookup: CDR1 SQVTM, CDR2 ANQGSEA. CDR3: CSVEGAGTEAFF. CDR3 coding DNA: TGCAGCGTTGAGGGGGCTGGCACTGAAGCTTTCTTT.

This clone turned up a few times. The genes are TRBV18 and TRBJ2-1, with TRBD2 matching over 10 bases. The CDR3 consists of 18 residues. The germline gives CDR1 KGHSH, CDR2 LQKENI. The V gene end was trimmed by 2 bases and the J gene end by 0 bases; junction bases not matched to a gene: 7. In DNA, the CDR3 is TGTGCCAGCTCACCAGGGCTAGCGGGAGAACTCTCCTACAATGAGCAGTTCTTC. Amino acids: CASSPGLAGELSYNEQFF.

J is TRBJ2-1 and V is TRBV29-1; no clear D. This CDR3 comprises 15 residues. In germline, CDR1 is SQVTM, CDR2 ANQGSEA. V was trimmed by 6 bases and J by 0 bases, leaving 15 bases between them. Written as DNA, the CDR3 is TGCAGCGTCCCGGCCGTACTATACTCCTACAATGAGCAGTTCTTC. As protein: CSVPAVLYSYNEQFF.

This clone has a single count. The chain combines TRBV15 with TRBJ2-1, with 9 bases aligning to TRBD1. With 6 bases clipped from V and 3 bases from J, the junction kept 3 bases outside the gene matches. There are 14 residues in the CDR3. CDR1 and CDR2 (germline): LNHNV, YYDKDF (reference sequence). The CDR3 protein is CATSWDRDYNEQFF. The CDR3 DNA follows: TGTGCCACCAGTTGGGACAGGGACTACAATGAGCAGTTCTTC.

This chain joins TRBV7-2 and TRBJ1-4; TRBD1 matches at 9 bases. The CDR3 runs to 15 residues. Trimming cost V 4 bases and J 8 bases; bases outside gene matches: 8. Germline lookup yields CDR1 SGHTA and CDR2 FQGNSA. CDR3 protein: CASSSGGQGLEKLFF. The CDR3 DNA reads as TGTGCCAGCAGCTCCGGGGGACAGGGACTAGAAAAACTGTTTTTT.

The chain recombines TRBV19 with TRBJ1-2; D ambiguous. Trimming removed 6 bases at V and 1 base at J, with 12 bases between. The CDR3 covers 14 residues. Germline CDR1 is LNHDA and CDR2 is SQIVND (reference sequence). The CDR3 nucleotides are TGTGCCAGTAGACCTGACGGCATTAACTATGGCTACACCTTC. Translating gives CASRPDGINYGYTF.

This clone came up once. The V and J genes are TRBV7-6 and TRBJ1-1; D unclear. The CDR3 sequence is 13 residues long. With 2 bases removed from V and 0 bases from J, the gap between germline ends came to 4 bases. In germline, CDR1 is SGHVS, CDR2 FNYEAQ. CDR3 amino acids: CASSLSMNTEAFF. For the CDR3, the DNA is TGTGCCAGCAGCTTAAGTATGAACACTGAAGCTTTCTTT.

The rearrangement joins TRBV6-6 to TRBJ2-7; possible D gene TRBD2, 6 bases. Trimming removed 5 bases at V and 4 bases at J, with 15 bases between. The CDR3 contains 14 residues. Germline CDR1 is MNHNY and CDR2 is SVGAGI (reference sequence). CDR3 residues: CASSPWGETYEQYF. CDR3 nucleotides: TGTGCCAGCAGTCCGTGGGGGGAAACGTACGAGCAGTACTTC.

The chain combines TRBV29-1 with TRBJ2-7; maybe TRBD2 (6 bases). This CDR3 is built from 12 residues. Germline V gene sequence: CDR1 SQVTM, CDR2 ANQGSEA. Trimming left V 3 bases short and J 5 bases short, with 11 bases between. The CDR3: CSVEGLANEQYF. For the CDR3, the DNA is TGCAGCGTTGAGGGCCTAGCGAACGAGCAGTACTTC.

The chain links TRBV28 to TRBJ1-5; 8 nucleotides match TRBD1. This CDR3 is built from 15 residues. V shed 5 bases and J 6 bases; nucleotides not matched to a gene: 9. Germline V CDR1 and CDR2: MDHEN, SYDVKM. Here the CDR3 DNA reads TGTGCCAGCAGTCGTGGGACAGGTCTTGTTCAGCCCCAGCATTTT. Translated, it gives CASSRGTGLVQPQHF. The whole variable domain, remainder taken from reference TRBV28 and TRBJ1-5, is DVKVTQSSRYLVKRTGEKVFLECVQDMDHENMFWYRQDPGLGLRLIYFSYDVKMKEKGDIPEGYSVSREKKERFSLILESASTNQTSMYLCASSRGTGLVQPQHFGDGTRLSIL.

This rearrangement joins TRBV5-1 to TRBJ2-1; TRBD1 is a possible D gene (5 bases). Germline V gene lookup returns CDR1 SGHRS and CDR2 YFSETQ. Trimming pared 1 base from V and 6 bases from J, leaving 8 bases between. The CDR3 has 13 residues. The CDR3 sequence is CASSLQGGNEQFF. As DNA, the CDR3 is TGCGCCAGCAGCTTGCAGGGCGGCAATGAGCAGTTCTTC.

This rearrangement joins TRBV27 to TRBJ2-1, with a possible D match to TRBD1 (6 bases). The V end was cut by 4 bases, the J end by 5 bases, with 12 bases between. This CDR3 comprises 14 residues. Germline V CDR1 and CDR2: MNHEY, SMNVEV (reference sequence). The DNA for the CDR3 is TGTGCCAGCAGTTCTCGGACAGCCAACAATGAGCAGTTCTTC. Amino acids: CASSSRTANNEQFF.

V usage is TRBV27 and J usage is TRBJ2-2, with D perhaps being TRBD1 or TRBD2 (6 bases each). Between the trimmed V and J ends, which lost 4 bases and 6 bases, there was a span of 15 bases. The CDR3 runs 15 residues. Germline-derived CDR1 and CDR2 are MNHEY and SMNVEV (reference sequence). The CDR3 sequence: CASSSVGGLAGELFF. In DNA, the CDR3 is TGTGCCAGCAGTTCAGTAGGGGGGCTGGCCGGGGAGCTGTTTTTT.

The chain links TRBV5-6 to TRBJ2-7; weak D call: TRBD2 (6 bases). V lost 1 base and J lost 2, with 16 bases in between. CDR1 is SGHDT and CDR2 is YYEEEE in the germline V gene. This CDR3 is built from 16 residues. The CDR3 here is CASSLIIASETYEQYF. As DNA, the CDR3 is TGTGCCAGCAGCTTGATCATCGCTAGCGAGACCTACGAGCAGTACTTC. Full variable domain (outside the CDR3, taken from reference TRBV5-6 and TRBJ2-7): DAGVTQSPTHLIKTRGQQVTLRCSPKSGHDTVSWYQQALGQGPQFIFQYYEEEERQRGNFPDRFSGHQFPNYSSELNVNALLLGDSALYLCASSLIIASETYEQYFGPGTRLTVT.

The chain joins TRBV9 to TRBJ2-1; maybe TRBD1 (5 bases). Between the trimmed V and J ends, which lost 4 bases and 8 bases, there was a span of 19 bases. CDR3 length: 15 residues. Germline-derived CDR1 and CDR2 are SGDLS and YYNGEE. The CDR3 DNA reads as TGTGCCAGCAGCCCTTCAGGGATTGCCCCTGATGAGCAGTTCTTC. It specifies CASSPSGIAPDEQFF. Based on the CDR3 plus reference TRBV9 and TRBJ2-1, the full variable domain is DSGVTQTPKHLITATGQRVTLRCSPRSGDLSVYWYQQSLDQGLQFLIQYYNGEERAKGNILERFSAQQFPDLHSELNLSSLELGDSALYFCASSPSGIAPDEQFFGPGTRLTVL.